This TCR beta chain was profiled in a study of cytomegalovirus exposure and HLA in healthy donors. PCR employed 60 Vbeta and 13 Jbeta primers. Clones were sequenced by immunoSEQ multiplex PCR, and TCRdb holds only the in-frame ones, with some missing. In the table there are about 130,000 clones, around 80% of which are singletons. Study-wide results and limits: The CMV antigen specificity of a few CMV-associated chains was confirmed through in vitro analysis.

Healthy bone marrow donors made up the donors. This clone was picked up a small number of times. Its specificity is unknown. From germline, CDR1 is SGHRS and CDR2 YFSETQ. The trim removed 0 bases at V and 11 bases at J, leaving 10 bases unmatched. The CDR3 has 15 amino acids. The chain links TRBV5-1 to TRBJ1-1; TRBD1 matches at 10 bases. This clonotype was sampled from a man aged 25 to 40 in good health and CMV-seronegative. The sequenced sample consisted of PBMCs. In DNA form, the CDR3 reads TGCGCCAGCAGCTTGGGGGGACAGGGGAGGCTTTGGGCTTTCTTT. Translation: CASSLGGQGRLWAFF.